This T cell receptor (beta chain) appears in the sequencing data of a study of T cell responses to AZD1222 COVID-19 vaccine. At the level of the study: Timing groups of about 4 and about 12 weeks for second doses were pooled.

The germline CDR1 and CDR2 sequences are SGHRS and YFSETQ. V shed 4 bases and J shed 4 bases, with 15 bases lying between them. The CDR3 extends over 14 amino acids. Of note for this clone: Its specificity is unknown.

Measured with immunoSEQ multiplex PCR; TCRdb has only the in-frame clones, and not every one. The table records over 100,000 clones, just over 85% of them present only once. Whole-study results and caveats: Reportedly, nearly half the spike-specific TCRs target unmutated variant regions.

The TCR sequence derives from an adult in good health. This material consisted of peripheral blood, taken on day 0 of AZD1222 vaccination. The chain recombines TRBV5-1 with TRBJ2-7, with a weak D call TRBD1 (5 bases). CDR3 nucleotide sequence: TGCGCCAGCAGCCCAGAAGGGGCCCGGTACGAGCAGTACTTC. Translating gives CASSPEGARYEQYF.